These T cell receptor beta chains were read from a single sample in a study of T cell changes during pregnancy in multiple sclerosis. The repertoire was sequenced with immunoSEQ multiplex PCR; TCRdb's copy has only in-frame clones and lacks some. The table includes under 65,000 clones, around 90% detected once. This material consisted of CD4+ T cells from peripheral blood mononuclear cells, taken in the third trimester of pregnancy. These receptors were collected from a female donor with multiple sclerosis, enrolled in a pregnancy study. CDR3s include the opening cysteine and the closing phenylalanine or tryptophan. D genes are given only for firm matches. The listing skips clone size in some rows; elsewhere it reads once, few, many or a size class.

d_gene,len,j_gene,abundance,v_gene,CDR3nt,CDR3aa
NA,15,TRBJ2-6,NA,TRBV5-1,TGCGCCAGCAGCGTGGGGGGAGCTGGGGCCAACGTCCTGACTTTC,CASSVGGAGANVLTF
NA,15,TRBJ2-7,NA,TRBV25-1,TGTGCCAGCAGTGAACCCAGGTTCAGCTCCTACGAGCAGTACTTC,CASSEPRFSSYEQYF
TRBD1,13,TRBJ1-2,few,TRBV6-5,TGTGCCAGCAGGGCCCCAGACAGGGTAGGCTACACCTTC,CASRAPDRVGYTF
TRBD1,16,TRBJ1-4,once,TRBV5-4,TGTGCCAGCAGCTTGGATCAGGGGGCAGCTAATGAAAAACTGTTTTTT,CASSLDQGAANEKLFF
TRBD1,15,TRBJ2-2,once,TRBV5-4,TGTGCCAGCAGCTTCCAGACAGGGTCGTACGGGGAGCTGTTTTTT,CASSFQTGSYGELFF
NA,14,TRBJ1-5,NA,TRBV10-3,TGTGCCATCAGTGACCCGGGGGAGGATCAGCCCCAGCATTTT,CAISDPGEDQPQHF
NA,12,TRBJ2-5,NA,TRBV28,TGTGCCAGCAGTTCCGGACTGATCACAAAGTACTTC,CASSSGLITKYF
TRBD2,18,TRBJ2-7,NA,TRBV7-9,TGTGCCAGCAGCTTAGGGGGACATACCTTAGCGGGGGCCTACGAGCAGTACTTC,CASSLGGHTLAGAYEQYF
TRBD1,23,TRBJ2-7,NA,TRBV15,TGTGCCACCAGCAGAGATATCCCGATGATCCGGGACAGGGGCCAGGGGGGGACATACGAGCAGTACTTC,CATSRDIPMIRDRGQGGTYEQYF
NA,11,TRBJ1-4,NA,TRBV7-9,TGTGCCAGCAGTACGAGCGAAAAACTGTTTTTT,CASSTSEKLFF
NA,14,TRBJ1-1,NA,TRBV15,TGTGCCACCAGCAGACGAACAGTAAACACTGAAGCTTTCTTT,CATSRRTVNTEAFF
TRBD1,14,TRBJ1-4,once,TRBV6-5,TGTGCCAGCAGGAAAACAGGGGGTCAGGAAAAACTGTTTTTT,CASRKTGGQEKLFF
TRBD1,16,TRBJ1-5,NA,TRBV19,TGTGCCAGTAACGATTTAGGACAGGGGGCGAGTCAGCCCCAGCATTTT,CASNDLGQGASQPQHF
TRBD2,15,TRBJ2-1,NA,TRBV5-1,TGCGCCAGCAGTAAACTAGCGGGGGGGGACAATGAGCAGTTCTTC,CASSKLAGGDNEQFF
TRBD1,16,TRBJ2-1,NA,TRBV9,TGTGCCAGCAGCGTAGCACAGGGGGCGTCTTGGGATGAGCAGTTCTTC,CASSVAQGASWDEQFF
NA,15,TRBJ1-4,NA,TRBV6-1,TGTGCCAGCAGTGAGACAACAGGAAATAATGAAAAACTGTTTTTT,CASSETTGNNEKLFF
TRBD1,14,TRBJ2-5,NA,TRBV5-1,TGCGCCAGCAGCTCCGGGACAGTTCAAGAGACCCAGTACTTC,CASSSGTVQETQYF
TRBD1,15,TRBJ1-5,NA,TRBV4-2,TGTGCCAGCAGCCCCGGACAGGGTGGAGGGCAGCCCCAGCATTTT,CASSPGQGGGQPQHF
NA,16,TRBJ2-7,NA,TRBV6-5,TGTGCCAGCAGTTTCGATTCACAGGCTAGGGCGTACGAGCAGTACTTC,CASSFDSQARAYEQYF
TRBD2,16,TRBJ2-5,NA,TRBV9,TGTGCCAGCAGCGTGTCCCCACTAGCGAACCAAGAGACCCAGTACTTC,CASSVSPLANQETQYF
NA,15,TRBJ2-7,NA,TRBV6-5,TGTGCCAGCAGTCCCCTGAGTCTAGGGGAAGCCGAGCAGTACTTC,CASSPLSLGEAEQYF
TRBD2,18,TRBJ2-7,NA,TRBV9,TGTGCCAGCAGCCCCCTGGCCGTCTTAGCGGGGGGGAAAGACGAGCAGTACTTC,CASSPLAVLAGGKDEQYF
NA,13,TRBJ2-2,NA,TRBV9,TGTGCCAGCGGACAGCTTAACACCGGGGAGCTGTTTTTT,CASGQLNTGELFF
NA,18,TRBJ1-2,NA,TRBV7-8,TGTGCCAGCAGCCTCGGGGAGGGATTTGAGAGGGCTAACTATGGCTACACCTTC,CASSLGEGFERANYGYTF
NA,12,TRBJ1-2,NA,TRBV12-5,TGTGCTAGTGCCAGGAACCGCTATGGCTACACCTTC,CASARNRYGYTF
TRBD2,18,TRBJ2-3,NA,TRBV11-2,TGTGCCAGCAGCCCAGACCTAGCGGGGGCCGGTCTCACAGATACGCAGTATTTT,CASSPDLAGAGLTDTQYF
NA,15,TRBJ2-4,NA,TRBV2,TGTGCCAGCAGTCCTACTCCCGATGGAGAAAACATTCAGTACTTC,CASSPTPDGENIQYF
NA,18,TRBJ2-3,NA,TRBV5-1,TGCGCCAGCAGCTTGGCCCACGAACTAGGGCCTTTCACAGATACGCAGTATTTT,CASSLAHELGPFTDTQYF
NA,16,TRBJ2-1,NA,TRBV7-2,TGTGCCAGCAGCTTAGTTGCGCTTAACTCCTACAATGAGCAGTTCTTC,CASSLVALNSYNEQFF
NA,15,TRBJ1-2,NA,TRBV5-8,TGTGCCAGCAGCCAAATAGACAGGACTAACTATGGCTACACCTTC,CASSQIDRTNYGYTF
TRBD1,15,TRBJ1-3,NA,TRBV12-5,TGTGCTAGTGGTTTGATCCTCAGGGGGCTGGACACCATATATTTT,CASGLILRGLDTIYF